These 5 T cell receptor beta chains originate from one sample sequenced in a study of response to subunit inactivated influenza vaccine. TCRdb called the RT-PCR reads again in MiXCR, with one record for every CDR3 protein. This sample has 430,000 or so distinct CDR3 sequences; approximately 10% occur once, and the top ten carry approximately 12%. The specimen was PBMCs from blood, collected roughly 46 days after vaccination. These receptors came from a man aged 45 to 65 who received an inactivated influenza vaccine.

This clonotype appeared a few times. The gene calls are TRBV5-1 and TRBJ1-3, with a possible D match to TRBD1 (5 bases). The length of the CDR3 is 15 residues. CDR1 is SGHRS and CDR2 is YFSETQ in the germline V gene. The ends were cut back, 0 bases at V and 3 bases at J, with 10 bases in the middle. CDR3 sequence (DNA): TGCGCCAGCAGCTTGGTGGCAGGGTTTGGAAACACCATATATTTT. As protein: CASSLVAGFGNTIYF.

The rearrangement joins TRBV7-2 to TRBJ2-7; the match to TRBD2 covers 8 bases. The CDR3 consists of 15 residues. The J segment lost 3 bases and the V segment lost 6 bases, leaving 10 bases of the junction unmatched. CDR1 SGHTA and CDR2 FQGNSA come from the germline V gene. The DNA for the CDR3 is TGTGCCAGCAGTCGACCCTTTAGCGGGAACTACGAGCAGTACTTC. Amino acids: CASSRPFSGNYEQYF.

Only a few counts were recorded for this clonotype. This chain connects TRBV20-1 to TRBJ2-1, with 7 bases fitting TRBD2. This CDR3 has 15 amino acids. V lost 4 bases and J lost 7; bases outside the gene matches: 13. Germline V gene data show CDR1 as DFQATT and CDR2 as SNEGSKA (reference sequence). CDR3 protein: CSAMGLAALSNEQFF. As DNA, the CDR3 is TGCAGTGCTATGGGTCTAGCGGCCCTCTCAAATGAGCAGTTCTTC.

Ten or more counts support this clonotype. This chain uses TRBV6-1 with TRBJ2-3; 12 bases line up with TRBD2. The CDR3 has 15 amino acids. Germline CDR1 is MNHNS and CDR2 is SASEGT. The trim removed 5 bases at V and 4 bases at J, leaving 4 bases unmatched. The CDR3 loop reads CASSLAGGQSDTQYF. Written as DNA, the CDR3 is TGTGCCAGCAGTCTAGCGGGGGGGCAGTCAGATACGCAGTATTTT.

This clonotype was counted a few times. The gene calls are TRBV20-1 and TRBJ1-2, with D maybe TRBD1 (6 bases). This CDR3 region has 14 residues. CDR1 and CDR2 from the germline V gene are DFQATT and SNEGSKA (reference sequence). V lost 0 bases, J lost 6 bases, and 14 bases lay in between. The CDR3 DNA follows: TGCAGTGCTAGAGATAGTAGGGGGGGCGATGGCTACACCTTC. This gives the protein CSARDSRGGDGYTF.